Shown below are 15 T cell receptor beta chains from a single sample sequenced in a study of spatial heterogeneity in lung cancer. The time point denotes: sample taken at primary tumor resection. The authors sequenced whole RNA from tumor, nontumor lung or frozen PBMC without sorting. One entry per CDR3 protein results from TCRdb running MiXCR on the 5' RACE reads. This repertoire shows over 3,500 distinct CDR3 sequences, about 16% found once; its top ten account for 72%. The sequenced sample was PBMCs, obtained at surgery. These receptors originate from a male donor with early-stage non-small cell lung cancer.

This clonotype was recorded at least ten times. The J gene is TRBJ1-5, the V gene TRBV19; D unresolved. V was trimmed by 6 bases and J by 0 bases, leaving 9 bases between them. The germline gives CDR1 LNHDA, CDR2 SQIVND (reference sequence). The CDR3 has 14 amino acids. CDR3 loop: CASSDGYSNQPQHF. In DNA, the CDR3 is TGTGCCAGTAGCGACGGTTATAGCAATCAGCCCCAGCATTTT.

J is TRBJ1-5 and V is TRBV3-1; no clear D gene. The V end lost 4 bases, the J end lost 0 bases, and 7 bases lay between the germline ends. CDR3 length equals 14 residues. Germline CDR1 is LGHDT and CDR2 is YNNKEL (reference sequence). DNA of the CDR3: TGTGCCAGCAGCCCTACATATAGCAATCAGCCCCAGCATTTT. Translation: CASSPTYSNQPQHF.

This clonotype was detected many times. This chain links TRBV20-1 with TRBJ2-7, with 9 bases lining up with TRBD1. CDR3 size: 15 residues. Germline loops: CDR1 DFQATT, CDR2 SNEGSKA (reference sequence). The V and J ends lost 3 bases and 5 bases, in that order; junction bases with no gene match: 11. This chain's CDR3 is CSASEGTGLTHEQYF. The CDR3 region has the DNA TGCAGTGCTAGCGAGGGGACAGGGCTTACCCACGAGCAGTACTTC.

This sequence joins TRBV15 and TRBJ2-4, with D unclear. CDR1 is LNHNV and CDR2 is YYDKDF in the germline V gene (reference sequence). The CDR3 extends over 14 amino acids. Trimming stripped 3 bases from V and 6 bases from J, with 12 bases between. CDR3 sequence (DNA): TGTGCCACCAGCAGGGGCGGAGATCCAAACATTCAGTACTTC. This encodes CATSRGGDPNIQYF.

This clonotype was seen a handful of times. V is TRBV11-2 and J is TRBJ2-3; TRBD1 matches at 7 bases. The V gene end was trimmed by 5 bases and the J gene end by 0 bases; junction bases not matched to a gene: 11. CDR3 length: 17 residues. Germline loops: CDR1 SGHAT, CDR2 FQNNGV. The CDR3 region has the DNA TGTGCCAGCAGCGAGGGGGCGCGGACCCAAAGCACAGATACGCAGTATTTT. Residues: CASSEGARTQSTDTQYF.

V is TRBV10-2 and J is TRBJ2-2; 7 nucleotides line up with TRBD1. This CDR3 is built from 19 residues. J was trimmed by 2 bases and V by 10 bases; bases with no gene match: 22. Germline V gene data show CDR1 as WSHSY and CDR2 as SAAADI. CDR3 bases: TGCGCCACCAAGGGGCCTTTTGAACTGGGACAGCTAAACACCGGGGAGCTGTTTTTT. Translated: CATKGPFELGQLNTGELFF.

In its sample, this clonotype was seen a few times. The CDR3 protein is CASSPRGGLNTEAFF. The CDR3 region has the DNA TGTGCCAGCAGCCCTCGTGGGGGCTTGAACACTGAAGCTTTCTTT. V and J are TRBV7-9 and TRBJ1-1; D is perhaps TRBD1 (6 bases). Looked up from germline, CDR1 is SEHNR and CDR2 is FQNEAQ (reference sequence). The CDR3 has 15 residues. V was trimmed by 5 bases and J by 0 bases, leaving 13 bases between them. Looking up the rest from reference TRBV7-9 and TRBJ1-1 gives the full variable domain: DTGVSQNPRHKITKRGQNVTFRCDPISEHNRLYWYRQTLGQGPEFLTYFQNEAQLEKSRLLSDRFSAERPKGSFSTLEIQRTEQGDSAMYLCASSPRGGLNTEAFFGQGTRLTVV.

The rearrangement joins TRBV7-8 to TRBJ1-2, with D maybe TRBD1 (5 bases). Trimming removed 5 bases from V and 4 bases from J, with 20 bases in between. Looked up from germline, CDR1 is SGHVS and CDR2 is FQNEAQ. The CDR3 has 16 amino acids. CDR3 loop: CASSPGGGRETYGYTF. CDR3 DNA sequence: TGTGCCAGCAGCCCCGGGGGAGGGCGCGAAACCTATGGCTACACCTTC.

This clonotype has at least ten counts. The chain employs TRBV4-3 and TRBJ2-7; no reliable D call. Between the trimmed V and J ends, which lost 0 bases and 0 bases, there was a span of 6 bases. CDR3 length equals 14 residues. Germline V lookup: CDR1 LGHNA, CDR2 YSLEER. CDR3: CASSQDDRSYEQYF. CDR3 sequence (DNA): TGCGCCAGCAGCCAAGACGACCGCTCCTACGAGCAGTACTTC.

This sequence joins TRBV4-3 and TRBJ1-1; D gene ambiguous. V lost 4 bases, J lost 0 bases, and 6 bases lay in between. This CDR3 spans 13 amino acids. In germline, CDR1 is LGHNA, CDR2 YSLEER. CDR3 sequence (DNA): TGCGCCAGCAGCCCTAGGATGAACACTGAAGCTTTCTTT. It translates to CASSPRMNTEAFF.

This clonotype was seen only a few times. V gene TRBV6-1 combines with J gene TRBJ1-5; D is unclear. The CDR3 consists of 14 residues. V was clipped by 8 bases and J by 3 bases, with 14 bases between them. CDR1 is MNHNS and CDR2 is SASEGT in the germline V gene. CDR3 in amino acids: CASSSADFNQPQHF. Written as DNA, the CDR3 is TGTGCCAGCTCCTCGGCAGATTTCAATCAGCCCCAGCATTTT.

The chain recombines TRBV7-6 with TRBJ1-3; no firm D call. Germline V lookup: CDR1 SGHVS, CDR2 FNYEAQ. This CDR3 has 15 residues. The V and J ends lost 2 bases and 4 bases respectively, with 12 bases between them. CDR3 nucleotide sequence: TGTGCCAGCAGCTTACGGGCGGCGGGAGGAAACACCATATATTTT. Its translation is CASSLRAAGGNTIYF.

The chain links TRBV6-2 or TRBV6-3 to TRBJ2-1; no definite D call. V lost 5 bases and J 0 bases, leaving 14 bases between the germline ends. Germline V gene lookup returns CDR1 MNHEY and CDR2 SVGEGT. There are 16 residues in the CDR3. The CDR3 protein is CASSPPPNFSYNEQFF. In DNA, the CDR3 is TGTGCCAGCAGTCCCCCCCCCAATTTCTCCTACAATGAGCAGTTCTTC.

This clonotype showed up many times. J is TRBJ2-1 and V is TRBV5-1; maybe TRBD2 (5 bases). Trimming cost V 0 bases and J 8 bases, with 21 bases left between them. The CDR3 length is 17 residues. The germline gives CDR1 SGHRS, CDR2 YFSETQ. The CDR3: CASSLALVWAERDEQFF. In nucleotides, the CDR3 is TGCGCCAGCAGCTTGGCTTTAGTGTGGGCAGAGAGGGATGAGCAGTTCTTC.

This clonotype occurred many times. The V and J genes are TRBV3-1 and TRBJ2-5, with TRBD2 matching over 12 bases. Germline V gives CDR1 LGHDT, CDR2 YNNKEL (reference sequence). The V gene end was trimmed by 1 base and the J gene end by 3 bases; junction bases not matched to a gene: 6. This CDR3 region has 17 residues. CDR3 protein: CASSQVWTSGVKETQYF. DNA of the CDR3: TGTGCCAGCAGCCAAGTGTGGACTAGCGGGGTTAAAGAGACCCAGTACTTC.